The 3 T cell receptor beta chains reported below all come from one sample, sequenced in a study of breast tumors, draining lymph nodes, adjacent tissues (dated by TCRdb to the mid-2010s). Libraries were constructed by multiplex PCR. Sequencing relied on an Illumina HiSeq 2000. TCRdb took the public reads, trimmed them with fastp at Q25, ran MiXCR for clone calling and kept in-frame beta chains. Each record represents a unique CDR3 protein, reported with the most common genes and DNA among its rows. Across this sample there are roughly 120,000 distinct CDR3 sequences, with just under 20% seen only once. The top ten hold over 3% of the sample. The lymph node samples were taken from the axillary draining lymph nodes of breast cancer patients. The sample consisted of axillary lymph node tissue. Source of these receptors: a female donor with breast cancer. Some clones in this sample may be carry-over from other donors' samples.

Note on this clonotype: A clone one base away is much larger, so this may be a read error. The genes are TRBV19 and TRBJ1-4; 10 bases map to TRBD1. CDR3 length equals 16 residues. Germline V lookup: CDR1 LNHDA, CDR2 SQIVND (reference sequence). Losses at the gene ends were 8 bases for V and 5 bases for J; bases not matched to a gene: 11. The CDR3: CASADPGQGRNEKLFF. CDR3 sequence (DNA): TGTGCCAGTGCCGACCCGGGACAGGGGCGGAATGAAAAACTGTTTTTT.

This clonotype came up many times. The rearrangement links TRBV5-1 to TRBJ2-7; D possibly uses TRBD1 or TRBD2 (7 bases each). V was cut by 4 bases and J by 3 bases, with 14 bases left in between. The CDR3 loop spans 14 amino acids. Germline loops: CDR1 SGHRS, CDR2 YFSETQ. CDR3 in DNA: TGCGCCAGCAGCCCGGGGGGACAGTTCTACGAGCAGTACTTC. It yields the protein CASSPGGQFYEQYF.

This clonotype was seen repeatedly, ten times or more. The chain carries TRBV20-1 and TRBJ1-4; D is possibly TRBD1 (6 bases). V was cut by 5 bases and J by 3 bases, with 13 bases left in between. This CDR3 is 14 amino acids long. The germline gives CDR1 DFQATT, CDR2 SNEGSKA (reference sequence). DNA of the CDR3: TGCAGTGCTGGTAACAGGGTGTCTAATGAAAAACTGTTTTTT. Residues: CSAGNRVSNEKLFF.